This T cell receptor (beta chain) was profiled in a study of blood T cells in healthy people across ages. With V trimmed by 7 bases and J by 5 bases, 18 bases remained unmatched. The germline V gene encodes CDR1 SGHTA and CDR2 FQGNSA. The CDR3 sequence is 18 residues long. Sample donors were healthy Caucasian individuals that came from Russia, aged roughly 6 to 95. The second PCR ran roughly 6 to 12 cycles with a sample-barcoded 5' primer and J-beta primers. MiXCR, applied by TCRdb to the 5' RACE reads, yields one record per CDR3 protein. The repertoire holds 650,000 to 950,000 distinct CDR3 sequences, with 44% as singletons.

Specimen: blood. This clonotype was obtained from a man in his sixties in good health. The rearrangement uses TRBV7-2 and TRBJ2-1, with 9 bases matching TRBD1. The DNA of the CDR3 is TGTGCCAGCACCGATAGCTGGGGGACAGGGCTGAATCACAATGAGCAGTTCTTC. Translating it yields CASTDSWGTGLNHNEQFF.